This T cell receptor beta chain was retrieved from a study of cytomegalovirus exposure and HLA in healthy donors. In germline, CDR1 is SEHNR, CDR2 FQNEAQ (reference sequence). CDR3 length equals 13 residues. The V gene lost 1 base and the J gene lost 7 bases, with 10 bases spanning the gap. The donors were healthy bone marrow donors. There were likely unrecorded immune exposures, though donors were nominally healthy when sampled. The PCR employed 60 Vbeta primers together with 13 Jbeta primers. Sequenced by immunoSEQ multiplex PCR; TCRdb stores in-frame clones only, minus some. In the table there are about 170,000 clones, roughly 70% of which are singletons.

The TCR originated in a woman aged 45-60 years in good health and CMV-seropositive. This chain uses TRBV7-9 with TRBJ1-1; TRBD1 might be the D (5 bases). Sequencing was done on a sample of PBMCs. DNA for the CDR3: TGTGCCAGCAGCTTAGGCGGGACGGGTGAAGCTTTCTTT. This codes for CASSLGGTGEAFF.